This T cell receptor (beta chain) appears in the sequencing data of a study of blood T cell repertoires in COVID-19. Study-level background: From the United States, Italy and Spain came samples of acute and convalescent COVID-19. In each case, the material was cDNA or gDNA derived from T cells, B-cell-depleted T cells, or PBMCs.

Losses at the gene ends were 5 bases for V and 5 bases for J; bases not matched to a gene: 4. The germline gives CDR1 LNHDA, CDR2 SQIVND (reference sequence). The CDR3 extends over 15 amino acids. The protocol was immunoSEQ multiplex PCR, while the TCRdb copy is restricted to in-frame clones and leaves out a portion. This sample has approximately 190,000 clones; about 88% occur once, and the top ten carry around 6.6%. The gene calls are TRBV19 and TRBJ2-1; TRBD2 agrees at 12 bases. This clonotype originated in a woman in her thirties or forties who had recovered from COVID-19. The material sequenced was peripheral blood. CDR3 in DNA: TGTGCCAGTAGTTCCCGACTAGCGGGGGACAATGAGCAGTTCTTC. It yields the protein CASSSRLAGDNEQFF.